This T cell receptor beta chain was sequenced for a study of T cell repertoires in cytomegalovirus infection. TCRdb independently ran MiXCR on the reads; one entry per CDR3 protein. The sample records tens of thousands of distinct CDR3 sequences, 33% being singletons. Worth noting for this clonotype: The antigen is undetermined.

This TCR was recovered from a human donor in good health (CMV status not recorded). Some clones in this sample may be carry-over from other donors' samples. The specimen sequenced was PBMCs, sequenced either directly or after in vitro stimulation (not recorded which).

The CDR3 sequence is CASSSNGQGNTGELFF. CDR3 nucleotide sequence: TGTGCCAGCAGTTCAAATGGGCAGGGTAATACCGGGGAGCTGTTTTTT. V gene TRBV2 combines with J gene TRBJ2-2, with D tentatively TRBD1 (5 bases). The CDR3 length is 16 residues. V lost 5 bases to trimming and J lost 5 bases, with 18 bases between them. The germline V gene encodes CDR1 SNHLY and CDR2 FYNNEI.